The sequence of this TCR beta chain was determined in a study of cytomegalovirus exposure and HLA in healthy donors. Primers included in the PCR were 60 Vbeta and 13 Jbeta primers. Here immunoSEQ multiplex PCR was the method, and the copy in TCRdb shows in-frame clones only, minus some. The sample has more than 110,000 clones, roughly three quarters seen once; the top ten hold 4.5% to 6.5%. The V gene's germline CDR1 is MGHRA and CDR2 YSYEKL. This CDR3 is built from 17 residues. The V gene lost 6 bases and the J gene lost 6 bases, with 24 bases spanning the gap. This chain joins TRBV4-1 and TRBJ1-5; no clear D. The material sequenced was PBMCs. This sequence originates from a male donor in good health and CMV-seronegative. Here the CDR3 reads CASSLWANRGSGQPQHF. The CDR3 nucleotides are TGCGCCAGCAGTCTTTGGGCGAACCGAGGGAGCGGTCAGCCCCAGCATTTT.